This entry lists 25 T cell receptor beta chains sequenced from one sample in a study of blood T cell repertoires in COVID-19. Measured with immunoSEQ multiplex PCR; TCRdb has only the in-frame clones, and not every one. The data contain about 150,000 clones, 75% to 85% of them singletons. Sequenced input: peripheral blood. These receptors all come from a woman aged 45-60 years in a cohort sampled during active or convalescent COVID-19.

This chain links TRBV6-5 with TRBJ2-7, with 9 positions matching TRBD1. Trimming at V came to 6 bases and at J to 6 bases, leaving 9 bases not matched to a gene. CDR1 and CDR2 from the germline V gene are MNHEY and SVGAGI. This CDR3 region has 14 residues. The chain's CDR3 is CASRATGGNSEQYF. The CDR3 DNA reads TGTGCCAGCAGGGCGACAGGGGGAAATTCCGAGCAGTACTTC.

The J gene is TRBJ1-2, the V gene TRBV7-8; D gene unclear. The CDR3 runs to 13 residues. Trimming took 4 bases from V and 1 from J, leaving 7 bases between them. Germline V CDR1 and CDR2: SGHVS, FQNEAQ. In DNA, the CDR3 is TGTGCCAGCAGCTCCGGGGTTAACTATGGCTACACCTTC. Its protein product is CASSSGVNYGYTF.

The chain carries TRBV5-1 and TRBJ2-5, with D tentatively TRBD1 (5 bases). Per the germline V gene, CDR1 is SGHRS and CDR2 is YFSETQ. Trimming left V 4 bases short and J 2 bases short, with 15 bases between. The CDR3 is made up of 15 amino acids. This CDR3 reads CASSPQGAGQETQYF. In DNA form, the CDR3 reads TGCGCCAGCAGCCCCCAAGGGGCAGGTCAAGAGACCCAGTACTTC.

This chain links TRBV6-1 with TRBJ2-3; a possible D gene is TRBD2 (7 bases). Germline lookup yields CDR1 MNHNS and CDR2 SASEGT. V lost 2 bases, J lost 1 base, and 13 bases lay in between. The CDR3 contains 16 residues. CDR3 in amino acids: CASSETRGGGTDTQYF. The DNA of the CDR3 is TGTGCCAGCAGTGAAACCAGGGGAGGGGGCACAGATACGCAGTATTTT.

The V gene is TRBV6-4, the J gene TRBJ2-1, with D tentatively TRBD1 (6 bases). Trimming took off 3 bases at V and 5 bases at J, with 17 bases between the two ends. The length of the CDR3 is 16 residues. Looked up from germline, CDR1 is MRHNA and CDR2 is SNTAGT. In DNA form, the CDR3 reads TGTGCCAGCAGTGAGACCGGGACACGAGGTCACAATGAGCAGTTCTTC. It translates to CASSETGTRGHNEQFF.

This clone has a handful of counts. V is TRBV7-6 and J is TRBJ1-4; maybe TRBD1 (5 bases). Per germline, CDR1 SGHVS and CDR2 FNYEAQ. V lost 1 base and J lost 4, with 13 bases in between. The length of the CDR3 is 16 residues. The CDR3: CASSLVSRRGNEKLFF. The CDR3 coding sequence is TGTGCCAGCAGCTTAGTCTCGAGGAGGGGTAATGAAAAACTGTTTTTT.

The chain combines TRBV9 with TRBJ2-7; no definite D call. Per germline, CDR1 SGDLS and CDR2 YYNGEE. The CDR3 is 13 residues long. V was trimmed by 7 bases and J by 2 bases, leaving 13 bases between them. CDR3 coding DNA: TGTGCCAGCCGTTGCGGCCCTCCCTACGAGCAGTACTTC. Its protein product is CASRCGPPYEQYF.

V and J are TRBV30 and TRBJ1-5; the match to TRBD1 covers 8 bases. The CDR3 runs to 16 residues. Germline V gives CDR1 GTSNPN, CDR2 SVGIG (reference sequence). V was clipped by 1 base and J by 4 bases; unmatched bases: 9. CDR3 loop: CAWSGTETGGNQPQHF. DNA of the CDR3: TGTGCCTGGAGTGGAACAGAAACAGGGGGAAATCAGCCCCAGCATTTT.

The rearrangement uses TRBV2 and TRBJ2-2; TRBD1 aligns across 8 bases. Germline V gene sequence: CDR1 SNHLY, CDR2 FYNNEI. The CDR3 length is 13 residues. Trimming at V came to 5 bases and at J to 5 bases, leaving 1 base not matched to a gene. This chain's CDR3 is CASSRQGTGELFF. CDR3 DNA sequence: TGTGCCAGCAGTCGACAGGGGACCGGGGAGCTGTTTTTT.

This chain links TRBV19 with TRBJ1-4; D remains ambiguous. V lost 5 bases, J lost 0 bases, and 10 bases lay in between. Per the germline V gene, CDR1 is LNHDA and CDR2 is SQIVND (reference sequence). This CDR3 region has 15 residues. This chain's CDR3 is CASSSNGATNEKLFF. The CDR3 DNA is TGTGCCAGTAGTTCCAACGGTGCAACTAATGAAAAACTGTTTTTT.

V gene TRBV30 combines with J gene TRBJ2-7; 9 bases map to TRBD1. The CDR3 loop spans 14 amino acids. Unmatched junction bases numbered 5, after V lost 5 bases and J lost 0 bases. Germline assignment: CDR1 GTSNPN and CDR2 SVGIG (reference sequence). The CDR3 loop is CAWDRTGVSYEQYF. The CDR3 region has the DNA TGTGCCTGGGACCGGACAGGGGTCTCCTACGAGCAGTACTTC.

The genes are TRBV29-1 and TRBJ2-2, with D perhaps matching TRBD1 (6 bases). Trimming removed 4 bases at V and 2 bases at J, with 8 bases between. Germline values: CDR1 SQVTM, CDR2 ANQGSEA. The CDR3 extends over 13 amino acids. This CDR3 is CSVGGLNTGELFF. The CDR3 DNA follows: TGCAGCGTTGGGGGGCTTAACACCGGGGAGCTGTTTTTT.

This chain connects TRBV24-1 to TRBJ2-6; D remains unclear. Trimming left V 8 bases short and J 4 bases short, with 11 bases between. The CDR3 length is 14 residues. CDR1 and CDR2 (germline): KGHDR, SFDVKD. The CDR3 is CATNDPLGANVLTF. The CDR3 region has the DNA TGTGCCACCAATGACCCCCTAGGGGCCAACGTCCTGACTTTC.

The CDR3 sequence is CASSQGSQGLAGVGGTQYF. CDR3 DNA sequence: TGTGCCAGCAGCCAAGGGTCCCAGGGGCTAGCGGGGGTTGGAGGGACCCAGTACTTC. This chain joins TRBV3-1 (or the pseudogene TRBV3-2) and TRBJ2-5; the match to TRBD2 covers 10 bases. Per germline, CDR1 LGHDT and CDR2 YNNKEL (reference sequence). The V segment lost 1 base and the J segment 7 bases; nucleotides outside the gene matches: 18. This CDR3 spans 19 amino acids.

The table lists this clone with a count of one. V and J are TRBV29-1 and TRBJ1-4, with D unclear. V was shortened by 4 bases and J by 5 bases, with 8 bases between the two germline ends. This CDR3 is 12 amino acids long. The germline V gene has CDR1 SQVTM and CDR2 ANQGSEA. CDR3 sequence: CSVGRENEKLFF. The CDR3 nucleotides read TGCAGCGTTGGTAGGGAGAATGAAAAACTGTTTTTT.

The chain is built from TRBV2 and TRBJ2-2; no reliable D call. V was clipped by 6 bases and J by 1 base, with 15 bases between them. Germline loops: CDR1 SNHLY, CDR2 FYNNEI. The CDR3 sequence is 16 residues long. CDR3 DNA: TGTGCCAGCAGCGGAACAGATCTGTTGAACACCGGGGAGCTGTTTTTT. Protein product: CASSGTDLLNTGELFF.

A remark on this clone: Mismatch with germline at one junction end may stem from a read error. The chain couples TRBV3-1 (or the pseudogene TRBV3-2) to TRBJ1-1; D is perhaps TRBD1 (5 bases). CDR3 length equals 12 residues. Germline CDR1 LGHDT, CDR2 YNNKEL (reference sequence). The DNA of the CDR3 is TGTGCCAGCAGCCAAGAAGGGGCCGTCGCCTCTTTT. Translated, it gives CASSQEGAVASF.

The chain carries TRBV5-1 and TRBJ2-2; TRBD1 matches 9 bases. The CDR3 totals 15 residues. CDR1 is SGHRS, CDR2 YFSETQ, per germline. V dropped 4 bases and J dropped 4; count of bases not matched to a gene: 5. CDR3 protein: CASSIRDRVTGELFF. The CDR3 region has the DNA TGCGCCAGCAGCATCCGGGACAGGGTCACCGGGGAGCTGTTTTTT.

The chain recombines TRBV5-1 with TRBJ1-2; 11 bases fit TRBD1. The V segment lost 4 bases and the J segment 4 bases; nucleotides outside the gene matches: 3. The CDR3 loop spans 14 amino acids. Germline V CDR1 and CDR2: SGHRS, YFSETQ. The DNA for the CDR3 is TGCGCCAGCAGCAGGACAGGGGGCGCCTATGGCTACACCTTC. The encoded protein is CASSRTGGAYGYTF. The full variable domain, completed using reference TRBV5-1 and TRBJ1-2, is KAGVTQTPRYLIKTRGQQVTLSCSPISGHRSVSWYQQTPGQGLQFLFEYFSETQRNKGNFPGRFSGRQFSNSRSEMNVSTLELGDSALYLCASSRTGGAYGYTFGSGTRLTVV.

As to this clone: Mismatch with germline at one junction end may stem from a read error. The V gene is TRBV7-3, the J gene TRBJ2-7; 7 bases align to TRBD1. The CDR3 is 14 amino acids. Germline V lookup: CDR1 SGHTA, CDR2 FQGTGA. CDR3: CASSVTGAAYEQYF. Here the CDR3 DNA reads TGTGCCAGCAGCGTAACAGGGGCCGCCTACGAGCAGTACTTC.

This clone has a handful of counts. The CDR3, as DNA: TGTGCCACCAGTGACCCTCAGGGGCGGGGCTACACCTTC. It translates to CATSDPQGRGYTF. The chain employs TRBV24-1 and TRBJ1-2; a weak D match, TRBD1 (6 bases). Germline-derived CDR1 and CDR2 are KGHDR and SFDVKD. The CDR3 has 13 residues. V lost 4 bases and J lost 8, with 13 bases in between.

CDR3 in DNA: TGTGCCAGTAGTATGTCTAGCGGGGGGGCTATCTACAATGAGCAGTTCTTC. Protein product: CASSMSSGGAIYNEQFF. The chain links TRBV19 to TRBJ2-1; 12 nucleotides match TRBD2. CDR1 LNHDA and CDR2 SQIVND come from the germline V gene (reference sequence). The trim removed 3 bases at V and 3 bases at J, leaving 6 bases unmatched. CDR3 length: 17 amino acids.

In its sample, this clone was seen a few times. This sequence joins TRBV10-3 and TRBJ2-1; possibly TRBD1 for D (5 bases). The CDR3 sequence is 18 residues long. Germline assignment: CDR1 ENHRY and CDR2 SYGVKD. V lost 8 bases and J lost 0, with 23 bases in between. CDR3 DNA sequence: TGTGCCATCTCCCCCGGGCAGGGAAAAGGAAGCTCCTACAATGAGCAGTTCTTC. As protein: CAISPGQGKGSSYNEQFF.

The genes are TRBV9 and TRBJ1-4, with TRBD1 identical over 7 bases. CDR3 length equals 16 residues. Germline CDR1 and CDR2: SGDLS and YYNGEE. The ends lost 3 bases at V and 8 bases at J; junction bases unmatched: 13. Here the CDR3 DNA reads TGTGCCAGCAGCGCCCGATTGACAGGGCCGGGAGAAAAACTGTTTTTT. This codes for CASSARLTGPGEKLFF.

This chain uses TRBV28 with TRBJ1-2; D might be TRBD1 (6 bases). V dropped 1 base and J dropped 8 bases, with 14 bases sitting between them. Germline CDR1 MDHEN, CDR2 SYDVKM. This CDR3 has 14 amino acids. The CDR3 loop reads CASSLLRGARGYTF. The CDR3 nucleotides are TGTGCCAGCAGTTTATTGCGGGGGGCGCGGGGCTACACCTTC.